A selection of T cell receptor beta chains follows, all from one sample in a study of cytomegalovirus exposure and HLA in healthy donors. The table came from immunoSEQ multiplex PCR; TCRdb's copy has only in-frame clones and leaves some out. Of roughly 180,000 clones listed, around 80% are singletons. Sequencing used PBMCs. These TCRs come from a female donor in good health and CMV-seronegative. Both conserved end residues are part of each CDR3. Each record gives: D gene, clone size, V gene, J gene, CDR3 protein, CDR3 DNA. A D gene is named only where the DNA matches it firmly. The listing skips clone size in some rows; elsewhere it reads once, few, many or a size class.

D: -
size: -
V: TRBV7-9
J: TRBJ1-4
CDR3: CASSLSQGDNEKLFF
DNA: TGTGCCAGCAGCTTATCGCAGGGCGATAATGAAAAACTGTTTTTT

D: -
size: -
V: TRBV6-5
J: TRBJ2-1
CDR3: CASSYSSGGFTNEQFF
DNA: TGTGCCAGCAGTTACTCGTCGGGGGGCTTTACCAATGAGCAGTTCTTC

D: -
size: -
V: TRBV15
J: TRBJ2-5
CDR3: CATSRGSGAGETQYF
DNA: TGTGCCACCAGCAGAGGGTCAGGGGCTGGCGAGACCCAGTACTTC

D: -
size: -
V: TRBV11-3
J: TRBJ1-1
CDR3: CASKGGDTEAFF
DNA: TGTGCCAGCAAGGGGGGGGACACTGAAGCTTTCTTT

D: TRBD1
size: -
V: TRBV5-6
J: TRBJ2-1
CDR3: CASSLAPGQGGRFF
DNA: TGTGCCAGCAGCTTGGCCCCCGGACAGGGCGGGCGGTTCTTC

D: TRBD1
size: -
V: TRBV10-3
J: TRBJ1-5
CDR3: CAIAEDRDQPQHF
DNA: TGTGCCATAGCCGAGGACAGGGATCAGCCCCAGCATTTT

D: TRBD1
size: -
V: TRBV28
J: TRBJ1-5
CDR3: CASSFEGQGNQPQHF
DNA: TGTGCCAGCAGTTTTGAGGGACAGGGCAATCAGCCCCAGCATTTT

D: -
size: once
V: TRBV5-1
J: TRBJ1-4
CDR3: CASSSDSTNEKLFF
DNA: TGCGCCAGCAGCTCCGACTCAACTAATGAAAAACTGTTTTTT

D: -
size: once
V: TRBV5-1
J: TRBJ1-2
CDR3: CASSGGDNYGYTF
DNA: TGCGCCAGCAGCGGGGGGGACAACTATGGCTACACCTTC

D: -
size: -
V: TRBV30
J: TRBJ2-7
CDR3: CAWSRGVGSSYEQYF
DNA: TGTGCCTGGAGCCGAGGAGTAGGGAGCTCCTACGAGCAGTACTTC

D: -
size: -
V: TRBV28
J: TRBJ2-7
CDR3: CASSFPSSGRYEQYF
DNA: TGTGCCAGCAGTTTCCCAAGTAGCGGACGATACGAGCAGTACTTC

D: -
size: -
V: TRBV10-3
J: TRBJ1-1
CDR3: CAIGVQGTEAFF
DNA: TGTGCCATCGGGGTGCAGGGGACTGAAGCTTTCTTT

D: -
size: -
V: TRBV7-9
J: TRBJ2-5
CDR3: CASSQQETQYF
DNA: TGTGCCAGCAGTCAGCAAGAGACCCAGTACTTC

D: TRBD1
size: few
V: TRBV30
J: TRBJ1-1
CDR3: CAWSVRAGGPYRGAFF
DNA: TGTGCCTGGAGTGTACGGGCAGGGGGCCCCTACCGGGGAGCTTTCTTT

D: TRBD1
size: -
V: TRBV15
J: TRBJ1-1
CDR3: CATSSRTGMNTEAFF
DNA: TGTGCCACCAGCTCCCGGACAGGGATGAACACTGAAGCTTTCTTT

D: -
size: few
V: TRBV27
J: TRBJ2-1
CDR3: CASSLWLESYNEQFF
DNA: TGTGCCAGCAGTTTATGGCTAGAGTCCTACAATGAGCAGTTCTTC

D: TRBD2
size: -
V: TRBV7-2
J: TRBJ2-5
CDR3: CASSLVASGRAKETQYF
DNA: TGTGCCAGCAGCTTAGTCGCTAGCGGGAGGGCAAAAGAGACCCAGTACTTC

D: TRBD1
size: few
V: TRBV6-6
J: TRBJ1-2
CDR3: CASSTSFTGDYGYTF
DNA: TGTGCCAGCAGTACAAGTTTCACAGGGGACTATGGCTACACCTTC

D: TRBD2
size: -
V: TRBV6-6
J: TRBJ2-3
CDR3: CASSYPSGSTDTQYF
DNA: TGTGCCAGCAGTTACCCTAGCGGATCCACAGATACGCAGTATTTT

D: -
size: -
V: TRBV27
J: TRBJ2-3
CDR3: CASSFLAQGTDTQYF
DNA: TGTGCCAGCAGTTTCCTAGCGCAAGGCACAGATACGCAGTATTTT

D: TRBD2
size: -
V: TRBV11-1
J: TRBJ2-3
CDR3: CASSTLAGGQDTQYF
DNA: TGTGCCAGCAGCACCTTAGCGGGAGGCCAAGATACGCAGTATTTT

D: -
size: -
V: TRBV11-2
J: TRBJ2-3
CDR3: CASSLTEDTQYF
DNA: TGTGCCAGCAGCTTAACAGAGGATACGCAGTATTTT

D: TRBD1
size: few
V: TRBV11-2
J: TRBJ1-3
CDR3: CASSLDRAYTIYF
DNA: TGTGCCAGCAGCTTGGACAGGGCCTACACCATATATTTT

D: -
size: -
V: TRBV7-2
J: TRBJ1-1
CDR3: CASSLDPKNTEAFF
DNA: TGTGCCAGCAGCTTAGATCCTAAGAACACTGAAGCTTTCTTT

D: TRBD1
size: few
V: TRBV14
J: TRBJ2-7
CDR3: CASSLRTGGRTYEQYF
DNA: TGTGCCAGCAGCCTCCGGACAGGGGGCCGTACCTACGAGCAGTACTTC

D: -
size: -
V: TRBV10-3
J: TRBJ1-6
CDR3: CAISEPRSPPLHF
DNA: TGTGCCATCAGTGAGCCGCGGAGCCCACCCCTCCACTTT

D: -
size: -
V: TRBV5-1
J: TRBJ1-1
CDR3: CASSLDPGVMNTEAFF
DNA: TGCGCCAGCAGCTTGGATCCGGGAGTAATGAACACTGAAGCTTTCTTT

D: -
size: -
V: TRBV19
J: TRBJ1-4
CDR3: CASSIGYPAEKLFF
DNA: TGTGCCAGTAGTATAGGCTACCCCGCTGAAAAACTGTTTTTT

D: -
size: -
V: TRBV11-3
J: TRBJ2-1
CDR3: CASSLEADYNEQFF
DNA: TGTGCCAGCAGCTTAGAGGCAGACTACAATGAGCAGTTCTTC

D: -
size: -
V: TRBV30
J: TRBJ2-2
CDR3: CAWSVRQGINTGELFF
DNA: TGTGCCTGGAGTGTCAGGCAGGGAATTAACACCGGGGAGCTGTTTTTT

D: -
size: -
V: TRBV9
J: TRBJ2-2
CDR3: CASTPGRDTGELFF
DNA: TGTGCCAGCACCCCCGGTCGGGACACCGGGGAGCTGTTTTTT

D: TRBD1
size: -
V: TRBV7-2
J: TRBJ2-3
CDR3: CASSPYRGADTQYF
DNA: TGTGCCAGCAGCCCCTACAGGGGTGCAGATACGCAGTATTTT

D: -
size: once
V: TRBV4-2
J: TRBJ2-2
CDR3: CASSQGEGGGELFF
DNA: TGTGCCAGCAGCCAAGGCGAAGGAGGGGGGGAGCTGTTTTTT

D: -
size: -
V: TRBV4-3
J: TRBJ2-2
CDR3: CASSQTTGLGELFF
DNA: TGCGCCAGCAGCCAAACCACAGGGCTCGGGGAGCTGTTTTTT

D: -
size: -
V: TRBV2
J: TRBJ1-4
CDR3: CAITGGGRLFF
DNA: TGTGCCATTACTGGGGGGGGCCGACTGTTTTTT

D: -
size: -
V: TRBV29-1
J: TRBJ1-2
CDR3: CSVSGGDDGYTF
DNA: TGCAGCGTTTCGGGGGGCGACGATGGCTACACCTTC

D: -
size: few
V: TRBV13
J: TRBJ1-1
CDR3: CASSLGRGNTEAFF
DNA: TGTGCCAGCAGCTTAGGACGCGGAAACACTGAAGCTTTCTTT

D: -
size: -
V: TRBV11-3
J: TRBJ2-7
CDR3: CASSLGHEQYF
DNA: TGTGCCAGCAGCCTAGGGCACGAGCAGTACTTC

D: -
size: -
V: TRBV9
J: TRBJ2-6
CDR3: CASSVGAGSGANVLTF
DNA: TGTGCCAGCAGCGTAGGGGCAGGCTCTGGGGCCAACGTCCTGACTTTC

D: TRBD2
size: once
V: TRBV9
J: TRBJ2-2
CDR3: CASSVGSGSDTGELFF
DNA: TGTGCCAGCAGCGTAGGCAGCGGGAGCGACACCGGGGAGCTGTTTTTT

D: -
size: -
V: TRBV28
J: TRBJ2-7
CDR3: CASSRGGYEQYF
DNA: TGTGCCAGCTCACGAGGAGGGTACGAGCAGTACTTC

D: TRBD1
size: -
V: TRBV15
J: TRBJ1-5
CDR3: CATSPTGDNQPQHF
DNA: TGTGCCACCAGCCCTACAGGGGACAATCAGCCCCAGCATTTT

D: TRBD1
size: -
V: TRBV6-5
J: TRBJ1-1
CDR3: CASSYSGTGVTEAFF
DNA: TGTGCCAGCAGTTACTCCGGGACAGGAGTCACTGAAGCTTTCTTT

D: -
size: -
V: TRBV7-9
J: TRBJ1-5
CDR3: CASSLDGGPNNQPQHF
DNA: TGTGCCAGCAGCTTAGACGGAGGGCCAAACAATCAGCCCCAGCATTTT

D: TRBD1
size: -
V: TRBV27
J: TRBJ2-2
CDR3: CASRVRTGANTGELFF
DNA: TGTGCCAGCAGGGTTCGGACAGGGGCGAACACCGGGGAGCTGTTTTTT

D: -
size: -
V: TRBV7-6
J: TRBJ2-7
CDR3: CASSPSQGHEQYF
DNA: TGTGCCAGCAGCCCGTCACAGGGCCACGAGCAGTACTTC

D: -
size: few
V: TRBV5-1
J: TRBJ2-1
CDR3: CASSLTGNEQFF
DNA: TGCGCCAGCAGCTTGACAGGGAATGAGCAGTTCTTC

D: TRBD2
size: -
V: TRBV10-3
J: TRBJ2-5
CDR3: CAISEGTTVETQYF
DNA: TGTGCCATCAGTGAGGGGACTACCGTAGAGACCCAGTACTTC

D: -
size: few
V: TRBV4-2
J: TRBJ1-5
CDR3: CASSQAEGESQPQHF
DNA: TGTGCCAGCAGCCAAGCAGAGGGGGAGAGTCAGCCCCAGCATTTT

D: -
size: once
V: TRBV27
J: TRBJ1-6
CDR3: CASSWVGGYNSPLHF
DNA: TGTGCCAGCAGTTGGGTGGGGGGGTATAATTCACCCCTCCACTTT

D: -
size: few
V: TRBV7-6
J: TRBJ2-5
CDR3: CASTQGETQYF
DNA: TGTGCCAGCACTCAGGGAGAGACCCAGTACTTC

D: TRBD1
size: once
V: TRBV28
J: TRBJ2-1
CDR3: CASSSSLGQKFNEQFF
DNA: TGTGCCAGCAGTTCCTCCTTGGGACAGAAGTTCAATGAGCAGTTCTTC

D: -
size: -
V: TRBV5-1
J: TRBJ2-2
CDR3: CASSLSGSDTGELFF
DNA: TGCGCCAGCAGCTTAAGTGGGAGCGACACCGGGGAGCTGTTTTTT

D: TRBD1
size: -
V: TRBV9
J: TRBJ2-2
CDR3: CASSARDRGAGELFF
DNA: TGTGCCAGCAGCGCCCGGGACAGGGGCGCCGGGGAGCTGTTTTTT

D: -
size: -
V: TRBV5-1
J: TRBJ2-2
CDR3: CASSLAGDKNTGELFF
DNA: TGCGCCAGCAGCTTGGCCGGGGATAAGAACACCGGGGAGCTGTTTTTT

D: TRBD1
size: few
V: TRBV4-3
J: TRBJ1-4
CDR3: CASSQGQGEWEKLFF
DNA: TGCGCCAGCAGCCAAGGTCAGGGGGAGTGGGAAAAACTGTTTTTT

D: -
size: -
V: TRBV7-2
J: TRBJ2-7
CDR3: CASSFPPGEQYF
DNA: TGTGCCAGCAGCTTCCCGCCCGGCGAGCAGTACTTC

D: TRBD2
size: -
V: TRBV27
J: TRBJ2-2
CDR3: CASSLSGGRAQGELFF
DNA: TGTGCCAGCAGTTTATCGGGCGGGAGGGCCCAGGGGGAGCTGTTTTTT

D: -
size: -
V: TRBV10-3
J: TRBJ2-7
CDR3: CAISVGGRPYEQYF
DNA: TGTGCCATCAGTGTGGGGGGGCGCCCCTACGAGCAGTACTTC

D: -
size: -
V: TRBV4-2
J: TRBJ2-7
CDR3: CASSQDPSSKQYF
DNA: TGTGCCAGCAGCCAAGATCCCTCTAGCAAGCAGTACTTC